A selection of T cell receptor beta chains follows, all from one sample in a study of technical replicates of blood from several donors. Some clones are missing from TCRdb's copy, which holds only in-frame ones; the method was immunoSEQ multiplex PCR. The sample lists 100,000 or so clones, 95% occurring once. The sample was T cells isolated from PBMCs. These TCRs come from a human donor in good health. CDR3s include the opening cysteine and the closing phenylalanine or tryptophan. Each record gives: D gene, clone size, CDR3 length, V gene, J gene, CDR3 DNA, CDR3 protein. D genes are given only for firm matches. Rows give clone size only sometimes, using once, few, many, or a class for an expanded clone.

-	-	13	TRBV27	TRBJ1-3	TGTGCCAACGCGGGGAGCTCTGGAAACACCATATATTTT	CANAGSSGNTIYF
TRBD2	-	17	TRBV11-3	TRBJ2-7	TGTGCCAGCAGCTTAGCGCCCCCCGGGACTAGCGTCCACGAGCAGTACTTC	CASSLAPPGTSVHEQYF
TRBD2	-	14	TRBV9	TRBJ2-7	TGTGCCAGCAGCCCGAGGACTAGCGACTACGAGCAGTACTTC	CASSPRTSDYEQYF
-	-	15	TRBV5-5	TRBJ1-1	TGTGCCAGCAGCTTGGCTAGGCGGGGGAACACTGAAGCTTTCTTT	CASSLARRGNTEAFF
-	-	16	TRBV14	TRBJ2-3	TGTGCCAGCAGCCAAGTTCGAGGGTCGCGTACAGATACGCAGTATTTT	CASSQVRGSRTDTQYF
TRBD2	once	18	TRBV14	TRBJ2-1	TGTGCCAGCAGCCAAGCTCCAGGAGCGGGGGGCAGCTACAATGAGCAGTTCTTC	CASSQAPGAGGSYNEQFF
-	-	14	TRBV7-2	TRBJ2-7	TGTGCCAGCAGCTACCCGACGGGCTCCTACGAGCAGTACTTC	CASSYPTGSYEQYF
TRBD1	-	18	TRBV5-5	TRBJ2-7	TGTGCCAGCAGCTTGACCTGGTCCTGGCAGGGGGCACCCTACGAGCAGTACTTC	CASSLTWSWQGAPYEQYF
-	-	16	TRBV10-1	TRBJ2-7	TGCGCCAGCAGTGCCCTATTTGGGGCTTCCTCCTACGAGCAGTACTTC	CASSALFGASSYEQYF
TRBD1	-	16	TRBV28	TRBJ2-1	TGTGCCAGCAGTTTACGACAGGGGTTTTCCTACAATGAGCAGTTCTTC	CASSLRQGFSYNEQFF
TRBD1	-	15	TRBV6-1	TRBJ1-1	TGTGCCAGCGGGACTGTCCGGACAGGGGGCATGTTGGCTTTCTTT	CASGTVRTGGMLAFF
-	-	14	TRBV2	TRBJ1-1	TGTGCCAGCAGCCCGGGACACGGCGAACCTGAAGCTTTCTTT	CASSPGHGEPEAFF
-	-	17	TRBV5-8	TRBJ1-3	TGTGCCAGCAGCCCTATTAGGACCGGGAGCTCTGGAAACACCATATATTTT	CASSPIRTGSSGNTIYF
-	-	14	TRBV11-2	TRBJ1-4	TGTGCCAGCAGCTTATACAGCTTAAATGAAAAACTGTTTTTT	CASSLYSLNEKLFF
-	-	10	TRBV21-1	TRBJ1-3	TGTGCCAGCAGCAAAGGGATATGGGCCTTT	CASSKGIWAF
TRBD2	-	16	TRBV2	TRBJ2-1	TGTGCCAGCAGTGAAGGGGTAGCGGGGGGATACAATGAGCAGTTCTTC	CASSEGVAGGYNEQFF
TRBD2	-	16	TRBV5-1	TRBJ2-3	TGCGCCAGCAGCTTGGCCGGTAGCGGGAGTGGCGATACGCAGTATTTT	CASSLAGSGSGDTQYF
-	-	13	TRBV7-6	TRBJ2-1	TGTGCCAGCAGCTTAGCGCTTCGGTCTGAGCAGTTCTTC	CASSLALRSEQFF
TRBD2	-	15	TRBV19	TRBJ2-1	TGTGCCAGTAGTTGGGCGGGGGGGCTGGACAATGAGCAGTTCTTC	CASSWAGGLDNEQFF
-	-	16	TRBV13	TRBJ2-7	TGTGCCAGCAGACCCGAGGTGGCAGGGACTTGCTACGAGCAGTACTTC	CASRPEVAGTCYEQYF
-	-	15	TRBV19	TRBJ1-4	TGTGCCAGTGAGGCAGGGGTGAGAACTAATGAAAAACTGTTTTTT	CASEAGVRTNEKLFF
TRBD2	-	17	TRBV29-1	TRBJ2-1	TGCAGCGTTGAAGGAGGCCCTGGTGGCGGGGGACTCAATGAGCAGTTCTTC	CSVEGGPGGGGLNEQFF
TRBD1	-	16	TRBV15	TRBJ2-3	TGTGCCACCAGCAGAGCGACAGGGGGCGCAGCAGATACGCAGTATTTT	CATSRATGGAADTQYF
-	-	16	TRBV27	TRBJ2-1	TGTGCCAGCAGCACCAAATTACTAGCTCGGTACAATGAGCAGTTCTTC	CASSTKLLARYNEQFF
-	-	15	TRBV18	TRBJ2-2	TGTGCCAGCTCACCCTTCCCGGACGGGGCCGGGGAGCTGTTTTTT	CASSPFPDGAGELFF
TRBD1	-	14	TRBV5-6	TRBJ1-2	TGTGCCAGCAGTTTTAGGGACAGGGACTATGGCTACACCTTC	CASSFRDRDYGYTF
-	-	16	TRBV19	TRBJ1-3	TGTGCCAGTGAGGGGGACATCGGTCCACAACGAAACACCATATATTTT	CASEGDIGPQRNTIYF
-	-	15	TRBV4-2	TRBJ2-6	TGTGCCAGCAGCCAACGAGGGTCGGGGGCCAACGTCCTGACTTTC	CASSQRGSGANVLTF
-	-	14	TRBV28	TRBJ2-5	TGTGCCAGCACTTTCGCCGGGATTCAAGAGACCCAGTACTTC	CASTFAGIQETQYF
TRBD1	-	14	TRBV11-3	TRBJ2-1	TGTGCCAGCAACCGACAGGGTGCCTACAATGAGCAGTTCTTC	CASNRQGAYNEQFF
TRBD1	-	15	TRBV5-1	TRBJ2-7	TGCGCCAGCAGCTCGTCACAGACAGGGGCCTACGAGCAGTACTTC	CASSSSQTGAYEQYF
TRBD1	-	12	TRBV6-5	TRBJ2-1	TGTGCCAGCAGTCTCGACAGGGTGGGTCAGTTCTTC	CASSLDRVGQFF
-	-	13	TRBV30	TRBJ2-1	TGTGCCTGGGCGACAGGAACCTACAATGAGCAGTTCTTC	CAWATGTYNEQFF
-	-	19	TRBV14	TRBJ1-6	TGTGCCAGCAGCCAAGATCGATTTTGGAGTGGCACCTATAATTCACCCCTCCACTTT	CASSQDRFWSGTYNSPLHF
TRBD1	-	14	TRBV6-4	TRBJ1-2	TGTGCCAGCAACTCGGACAGGCGAGACTATGGCTACACCTTC	CASNSDRRDYGYTF